This T cell receptor beta chain was recovered during a study of PD-1 blockade in classical Hodgkin lymphoma. After autologous stem cell transplantation all patients relapsed, and prior brentuximab vedotin exposure differed between cohorts. The ends were cut back, 1 base at V and 1 base at J, with 8 bases in the middle. CDR1 and CDR2 (germline): SGHVS, FQNEAQ. This CDR3 has 14 residues. Produced via immunoSEQ multiplex PCR; TCRdb's table is partial and in-frame only. The table has some 90,000 clones, around 90% seen once. As regards this clone: Its cognate antigen is unknown.

General study findings and limits: Complete responders matched newly diagnosed patients in baseline diversity.

This receptor was taken from a human donor with classical Hodgkin lymphoma. The specimen comprised peripheral blood mononuclear cells (PBMCs), sampled before the second cycle of nivolumab. The chain combines TRBV7-8 with TRBJ2-7, with D perhaps TRBD2 (5 bases). In nucleotides, the CDR3 is TGTGCCAGCAGCTTAGTCTCGGGATCCTACGAGCAGTACTTC. Encoded protein: CASSLVSGSYEQYF.